A single TCR beta chain is shown here with its context. Its target is unknown. The data are from a study of Tregs in tolerant kidney transplant recipients. Study results and caveats: Biological reproducibility was not directly addressed in this study.

Libraries were prepared by immunoSEQ multiplex PCR; TCRdb keeps only in-frame clonotypes and omits some of them. The table includes around 43,000 clones, about 90% detected once. Trimming cost V 7 bases and J 8 bases; bases outside gene matches: 5. In germline, CDR1 is LNHDA, CDR2 SQIVND (reference sequence). CDR3 size: 12 residues. The chain uses TRBV19 and TRBJ1-2, with 9 bases aligning to TRBD1. The TCR sequence derives from a human donor in good health. The sequenced sample was Tregs from blood. In nucleotides, the CDR3 is TGTGCCAGTATGAGGACAGGGGACGGCTACACCTTC. Amino acids: CASMRTGDGYTF.